The source of this T cell receptor beta chain is a study of identical twins. V was cut by 1 base and J by 5 bases, with 11 bases left in between. This CDR3 is 15 amino acids long. CDR1 is SEHNR and CDR2 is FQNEAQ in the germline V gene (reference sequence). General study points: Findings came from cross-sectional statistics, without long-term follow-up of donors. Zero-insertion analyses could be partly confounded by invariant MAIT and iNKT cells.

As for this clonotype: Its matching antigen is unknown.

Template switching created a universal primer site, and the cDNA included unique molecular identifiers. TCRdb reprocessed the 5' RACE reads with MiXCR, giving one entry per CDR3 protein. The table includes 1.5 million to 2 million distinct CDR3 sequences, under 35% detected once. The TCR was taken from a newborn girl in good health. The chain links TRBV7-9 to TRBJ1-4; no definite D call. Sequenced: cord blood. CDR3 sequence (DNA): TGTGCCAGCAGCTTAGGGCCCGGATACAATGAAAAACTGTTTTTT. The encoded protein is CASSLGPGYNEKLFF.